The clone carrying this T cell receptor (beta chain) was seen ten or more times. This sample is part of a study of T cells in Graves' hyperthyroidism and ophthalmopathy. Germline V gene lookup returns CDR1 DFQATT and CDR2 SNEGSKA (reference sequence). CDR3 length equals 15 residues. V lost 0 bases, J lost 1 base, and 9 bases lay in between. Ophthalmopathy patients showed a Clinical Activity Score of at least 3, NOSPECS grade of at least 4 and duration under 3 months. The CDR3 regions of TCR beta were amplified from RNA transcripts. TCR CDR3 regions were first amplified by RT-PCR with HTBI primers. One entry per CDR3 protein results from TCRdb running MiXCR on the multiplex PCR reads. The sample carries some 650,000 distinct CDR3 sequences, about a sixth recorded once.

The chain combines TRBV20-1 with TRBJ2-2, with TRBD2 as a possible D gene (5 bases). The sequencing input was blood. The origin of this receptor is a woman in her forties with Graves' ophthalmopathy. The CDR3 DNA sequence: TGCAGTGCTAGAGACGCAGGAGGGAACACCGGGGAGCTGTTTTTT. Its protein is CSARDAGGNTGELFF.